These T cell receptor beta chains were read from a single sample in a study of cytomegalovirus exposure and HLA in healthy donors. Using immunoSEQ multiplex PCR, the repertoire was profiled, and TCRdb retains in-frame clones only, with some absent. In the table there are under 150,000 clones, 78% of which are singletons. The specimen sequenced was PBMCs. These TCRs come from a man aged 40-50 years in good health and CMV-seropositive. CDR3s include the opening cysteine and the closing phenylalanine or tryptophan. Each record gives: J gene, D gene, clone size, V gene, CDR3 DNA, CDR3 protein. A D gene is named only where the DNA matches it firmly. Clone sizes are given selectively: once, few, many, or a class where the clone is expanded.

TRBJ2-2 | TRBD2 | - | TRBV6-1 | TGTGCCAGCCGAGGACTAGTGAACTCCGGGGAGCTGTTTTTT | CASRGLVNSGELFF
TRBJ1-5 | TRBD1 | - | TRBV4-2 | TGTGCCAGCAGCCATCCGGGACAGGGGGCTGTTCAGCCCCAGCATTTT | CASSHPGQGAVQPQHF
TRBJ2-2 | - | - | TRBV30 | TGTGCCTGGAGTATGGGTACGGAGGGTGGGGAGCTGTTTTTT | CAWSMGTEGGELFF
TRBJ1-5 | - | medium-sized | TRBV28 | TGTGCCAGCAGTTCAGGTGATAGCAATCAGCCCCAGCATTTT | CASSSGDSNQPQHF
TRBJ2-3 | - | - | TRBV5-4 | TGTGCCAGCAGCTTTCAGGAGGGAGATACGCAGTATTTT | CASSFQEGDTQYF
TRBJ2-3 | TRBD1 | - | TRBV7-8 | TGTGCCAGCAGCACCCTACAGGGGATCACAGATACGCAGTATTTT | CASSTLQGITDTQYF
TRBJ2-7 | - | once | TRBV4-2 | TGTGCCAGCAGCCAAGAATCAGGTGACAGAACCTACGAGCAGTACTTC | CASSQESGDRTYEQYF
TRBJ1-2 | TRBD1 | - | TRBV10-3 | TGTGCCATCAGTGGGGACAGCTATGGCTACACCTTC | CAISGDSYGYTF
TRBJ2-1 | - | - | TRBV4-3 | TGCGCCAGCAGCTCTACGAGAGGGCGGGAAGCGTACAATGAGCAGTTCTTC | CASSSTRGREAYNEQFF
TRBJ2-2 | TRBD2 | - | TRBV19 | TGTGCCAGTACGCCGACTAGCGGGAGGGCCGGGTCCGGGGAGCTGTTTTTT | CASTPTSGRAGSGELFF
TRBJ2-3 | - | - | TRBV10-1 | TGCGCCAGCAGTGTATCAGGGGCAGGGTCGCAGTATTTT | CASSVSGAGSQYF
TRBJ2-3 | TRBD1 | few | TRBV7-2 | TGTGCCAGCAGCTTAGGGGGACAGGCGGGACAGTATTTT | CASSLGGQAGQYF
TRBJ2-1 | TRBD1 | - | TRBV5-1 | TGCGCCAGCAGCTCATACCGGGACAGGGGAACCAATGAGCAGTTCTTC | CASSSYRDRGTNEQFF
TRBJ2-7 | - | - | TRBV7-6 | TGTGCCAGCAGCTTACTTACGACTATTGCCGAGCAGTACTTC | CASSLLTTIAEQYF
TRBJ2-1 | TRBD2 | - | TRBV2 | TGTGCCAGCAGTGAACCTGCTAGCGGGAGGGCCTTGAGCTCCTACAATGAGCAGTTCTTC | CASSEPASGRALSSYNEQFF
TRBJ2-6 | TRBD1 | - | TRBV2 | TGTGCCAGGACTGCCGGGACAGGGTTCTCTGGGGCCAACGTCCTGACTTTC | CARTAGTGFSGANVLTF
TRBJ2-7 | TRBD1 | - | TRBV19 | TGTGCCAGTAGTTCGGGACAGGGTTCTTACGAGCAGTACTTC | CASSSGQGSYEQYF